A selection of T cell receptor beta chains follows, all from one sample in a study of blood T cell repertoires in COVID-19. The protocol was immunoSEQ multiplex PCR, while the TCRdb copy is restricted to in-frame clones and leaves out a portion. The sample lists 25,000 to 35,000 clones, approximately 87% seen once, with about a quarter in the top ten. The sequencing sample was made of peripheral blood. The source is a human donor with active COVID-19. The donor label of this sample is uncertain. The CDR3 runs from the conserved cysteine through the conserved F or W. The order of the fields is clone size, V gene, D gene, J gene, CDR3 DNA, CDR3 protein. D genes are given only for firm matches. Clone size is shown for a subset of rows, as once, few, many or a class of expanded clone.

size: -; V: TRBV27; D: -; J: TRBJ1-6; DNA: TGTGCCAGCAGTCCAGGAACAGGCTCCTATAATTCACCCCTCCACTTT; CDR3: CASSPGTGSYNSPLHF
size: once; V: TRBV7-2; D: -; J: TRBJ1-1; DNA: TGTGCCAGCAGCCAGCGCGGGGGCACTGAAGCTTTCTTT; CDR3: CASSQRGGTEAFF
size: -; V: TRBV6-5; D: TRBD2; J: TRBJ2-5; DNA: TGTGCCAGCAGGCCATCAACTAGCGGGGGGCAGACCCAGTACTTC; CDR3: CASRPSTSGGQTQYF
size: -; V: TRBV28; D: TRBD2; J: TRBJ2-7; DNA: TGTGCCAGCAGTTTAATGGGGGGGGAGGGCCTCAACGAGCAGTACTTC; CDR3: CASSLMGGEGLNEQYF
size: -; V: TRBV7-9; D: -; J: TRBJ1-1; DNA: TGTGCCAGCAGCTCCCAGGAGGGAACTGAAGCTTTCTTT; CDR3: CASSSQEGTEAFF
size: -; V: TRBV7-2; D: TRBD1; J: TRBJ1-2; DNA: TGTGCCAGCAGCTTAGGATTTGAGGGGGCAGGCTACACCTTC; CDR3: CASSLGFEGAGYTF
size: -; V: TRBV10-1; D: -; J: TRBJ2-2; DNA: TGCGCCAGCAGTGAGTCGGGCCGTTTGAACACCGGGGAGCTGTTTTTT; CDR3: CASSESGRLNTGELFF
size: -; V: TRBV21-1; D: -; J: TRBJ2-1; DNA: TGTGCCAGCAGCAAATGGGCTCAAACCTACAATGAGCAGTTCTTC; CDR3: CASSKWAQTYNEQFF
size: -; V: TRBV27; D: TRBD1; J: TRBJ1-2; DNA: TGTGCCACCTCGACAGGGGGCTATGGCTACACCTTC; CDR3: CATSTGGYGYTF
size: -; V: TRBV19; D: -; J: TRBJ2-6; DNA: TGTGCCAGTAGTATCGGACACTCTGGGGCCAACGTCCTGACTTTC; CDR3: CASSIGHSGANVLTF
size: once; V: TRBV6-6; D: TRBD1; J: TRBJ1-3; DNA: TGTGCCAGCAGCGGGACAGACTCTGGAAACACCATATATTTT; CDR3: CASSGTDSGNTIYF
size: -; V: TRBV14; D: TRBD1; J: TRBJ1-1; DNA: TGTGCCAGCAGCCAAACCTCACGACAGGGGGCTAGTGAAGCTTTCTTT; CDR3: CASSQTSRQGASEAFF
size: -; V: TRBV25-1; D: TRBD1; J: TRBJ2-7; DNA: TGTGCCAGCGAGCTACAGGGGTCCCACGAGCAGTACTTC; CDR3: CASELQGSHEQYF
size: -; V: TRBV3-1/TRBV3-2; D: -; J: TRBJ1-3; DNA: TGTGCCAGCAGCCAACCCGGGGGGGGCAACTCTGGAAACACCATATATTTT; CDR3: CASSQPGGGNSGNTIYF
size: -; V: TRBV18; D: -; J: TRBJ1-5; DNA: TGTGCCAGCTCACCACGACAGGACACATCTCAGCCCCAGCATTTT; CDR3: CASSPRQDTSQPQHF
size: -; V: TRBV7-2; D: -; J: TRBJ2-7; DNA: TGTGCCAGCAGCGCCCTAGATTTTGTGTTGCAGTACTTC; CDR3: CASSALDFVLQYF
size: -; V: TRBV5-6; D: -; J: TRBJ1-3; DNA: TGTGCCGTACGCGTTAGAGGAAACACCATATATTTT; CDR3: CAVRVRGNTIYF
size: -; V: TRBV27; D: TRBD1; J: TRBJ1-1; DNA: TGTGCCAGCAGTCAGGGACAGGGTGAAGGCCGAGCTTTCTTT; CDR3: CASSQGQGEGRAFF
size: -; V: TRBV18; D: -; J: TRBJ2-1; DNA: TGTGCCAGCTCAGATGAAGCAGGGGACCATCGGGATGAGCAGTTCTTC; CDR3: CASSDEAGDHRDEQFF
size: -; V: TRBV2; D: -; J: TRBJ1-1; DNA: TGTGCCAGCAGTGAAGACAGGGCGAACACTGAAGCTTTCTTT; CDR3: CASSEDRANTEAFF
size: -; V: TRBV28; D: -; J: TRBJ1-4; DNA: TGTGCCAGCAGTTTTGAGGGGGGGCGCGTTGAAAAACTGTTTTTT; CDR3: CASSFEGGRVEKLFF
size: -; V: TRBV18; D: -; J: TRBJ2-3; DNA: TGTGCCAGCTCACCGTCCCGGGTAACTAGCACAGATACGCAGTATTTT; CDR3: CASSPSRVTSTDTQYF
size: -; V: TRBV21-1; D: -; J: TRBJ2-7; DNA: TGTGCCAGCAGCAAACTTCGGGTATACGAGCAGTACTTC; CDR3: CASSKLRVYEQYF
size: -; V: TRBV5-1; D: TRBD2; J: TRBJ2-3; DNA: TGCGCCAGCAGCTTGGATAGCGGGAGAGGTCCAGATACGCAGTATTTT; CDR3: CASSLDSGRGPDTQYF
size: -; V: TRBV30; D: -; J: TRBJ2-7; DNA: TGTGCCTGGAGTGTCTTTCCCTACGAGCAGTACTTC; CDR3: CAWSVFPYEQYF
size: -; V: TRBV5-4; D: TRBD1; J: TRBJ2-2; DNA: TGTGCCAGCAGGTTGGACAGGTCCGCGAACACCGGGGAGCTGTTTTTT; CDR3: CASRLDRSANTGELFF
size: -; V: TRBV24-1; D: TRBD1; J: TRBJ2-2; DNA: TGTGCCACCAGTGGGGACAGGGTCGCGAACACCGGGGAGCTGTTTTTT; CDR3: CATSGDRVANTGELFF
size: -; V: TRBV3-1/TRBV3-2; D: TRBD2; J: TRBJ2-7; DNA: TGTGCCAGCAGCCAATCATTTCGAGCGGGGGGGCCTAACAACGAGCAGTACTTC; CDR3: CASSQSFRAGGPNNEQYF
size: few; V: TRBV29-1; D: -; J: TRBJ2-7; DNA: TGCAGCGTCAACAGGGTTGAGCCCTACGAGCAGTACTTC; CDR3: CSVNRVEPYEQYF
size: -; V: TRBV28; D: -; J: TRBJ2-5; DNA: TGTGCCAGCAGTCTGGGACATGTGGAGACCCAGTACTTC; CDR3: CASSLGHVETQYF
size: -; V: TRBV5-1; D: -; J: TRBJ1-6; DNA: TGCGCCAGCACCTCGGACCCCGGGGGGATATCACCCCTCCACTTT; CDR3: CASTSDPGGISPLHF
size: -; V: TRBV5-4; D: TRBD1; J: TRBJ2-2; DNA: TGTGCCACCGGCACCACGACAGGGGCCAACACCGGGGAGCTGTTTTTT; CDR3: CATGTTTGANTGELFF
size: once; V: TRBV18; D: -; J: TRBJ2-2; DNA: TGTGCCAGCTCACCAAGGGGGTCCAACACCGGGGAGCTGTTTTTT; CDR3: CASSPRGSNTGELFF
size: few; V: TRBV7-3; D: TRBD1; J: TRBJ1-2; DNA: TGTGCCAGCAGCCTTGGACAGGGAGTTCATGGCTACACCTTC; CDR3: CASSLGQGVHGYTF
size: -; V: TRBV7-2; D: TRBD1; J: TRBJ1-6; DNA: TGTGCCAGCAGCACGGGACAGGGGAATTCACCCCTCCACTTT; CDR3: CASSTGQGNSPLHF
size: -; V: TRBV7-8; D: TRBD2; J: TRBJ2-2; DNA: TGTGCCAGCAGCTTGAGCGGGGGTACCGCCGGGGAGCTGTTTTTT; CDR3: CASSLSGGTAGELFF
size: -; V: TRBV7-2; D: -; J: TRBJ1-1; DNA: TGTGCCAGCAGCTCCCGGGACTTGCGGTACACTGAAGCTTTCTTT; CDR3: CASSSRDLRYTEAFF
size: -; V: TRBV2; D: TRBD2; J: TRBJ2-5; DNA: TGTGCCAGCCGGGTGGCTAGCGGGGGAAGTGAGACCCAGTACTTC; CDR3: CASRVASGGSETQYF
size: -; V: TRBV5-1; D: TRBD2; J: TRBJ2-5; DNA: TGCGCCAGCAGCTTGGCCCGACTAGCATCCCAAGAGACCCAGTACTTC; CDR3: CASSLARLASQETQYF
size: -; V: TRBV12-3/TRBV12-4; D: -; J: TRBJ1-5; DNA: TGTGCCAGCAGTCCCGGGGGGAATCAGCCCCAGCATTTT; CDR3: CASSPGGNQPQHF
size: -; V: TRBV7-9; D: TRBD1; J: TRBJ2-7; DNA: TGTGCCAGCAGCCCCGCTTTAGGGACAGGGAATCCCTACGAGCAGTACTTC; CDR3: CASSPALGTGNPYEQYF
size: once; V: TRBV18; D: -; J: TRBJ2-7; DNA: TGTGCCAGCTCACCTTTTGAGGGTCAGGCAGAGCAGTACTTC; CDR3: CASSPFEGQAEQYF
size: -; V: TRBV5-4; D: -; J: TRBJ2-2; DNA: TGTGCCAGCAGTTCATTGGCGGCGGGGACGAACACCGGGGAGCTGTTTTTT; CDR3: CASSSLAAGTNTGELFF
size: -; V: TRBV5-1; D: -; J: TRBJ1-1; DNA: TGCGCCAGCAGCTTGGAACAGCTATACACTGAAGCTTTCTTT; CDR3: CASSLEQLYTEAFF
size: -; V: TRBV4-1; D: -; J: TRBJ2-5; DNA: TGCGCCAGCAGCCAAGATCCCCCAGGCCAAGAGACCCAGTACTTC; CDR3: CASSQDPPGQETQYF
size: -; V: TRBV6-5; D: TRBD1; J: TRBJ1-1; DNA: TGTGCCAGCAGCTCTCAGGGGGACACTGAAGCTTTCTTT; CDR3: CASSSQGDTEAFF
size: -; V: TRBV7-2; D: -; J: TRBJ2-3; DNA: TGTGCCAGCAGCTTCTACTCCACAGATACGCAGTATTTT; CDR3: CASSFYSTDTQYF
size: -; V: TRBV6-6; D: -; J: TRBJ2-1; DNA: TGTGCCAGCAGGAGCGGGGCAGGGGGCAGGGATGAGCAGTTCTTC; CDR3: CASRSGAGGRDEQFF